This is a list of T cell receptor beta chains from one sample in a study of T cells after yellow fever vaccination. One entry per CDR3 protein, called by TCRdb with MiXCR from the 5' RACE reads. The sample lists around 73,000 distinct CDR3 sequences, 7.7% occurring once. Sequenced material: CD8+ T cells sorted from PBMCs, taken on the day of the yellow fever booster vaccination. The receptors derive from a man aged 25-45 years who received the YFV17D yellow fever vaccine. Each CDR3 is given with its conserved first and last residue. Each record gives: clone size, D gene, J gene, V gene, CDR3 protein, CDR3 DNA. A D gene is named only where the DNA matches it firmly. Not all rows give a size; the values are once, few, many and, for expanded clones, a class.

clone size: few
D gene: -
J gene: TRBJ1-2
V gene: TRBV12-3/TRBV12-4
CDR3 protein: CASGYSYGYTF
CDR3 DNA: TGTGCCAGCGGCTACAGCTATGGCTACACCTTC

clone size: few
D gene: -
J gene: TRBJ2-2
V gene: TRBV29-1
CDR3 protein: CSVEKAFQGGPGELFF
CDR3 DNA: TGCAGCGTTGAAAAAGCATTCCAGGGAGGCCCCGGGGAGCTGTTTTTT

clone size: many
D gene: TRBD2
J gene: TRBJ2-1
V gene: TRBV7-9
CDR3 protein: CASSPQTSGEYNEQFF
CDR3 DNA: TGTGCCAGCAGCCCCCAGACTAGCGGGGAGTACAATGAGCAGTTCTTC

clone size: -
D gene: TRBD2
J gene: TRBJ2-1
V gene: TRBV7-2
CDR3 protein: CASRGTSGGAYNEQFF
CDR3 DNA: TGTGCCAGCAGGGGGACTAGCGGAGGTGCCTACAATGAGCAGTTCTTC

clone size: -
D gene: TRBD2
J gene: TRBJ2-7
V gene: TRBV13
CDR3 protein: CASSSPLAGGYGDEQYF
CDR3 DNA: TGTGCCAGCAGCTCTCCCCTAGCGGGAGGCTATGGCGACGAGCAGTACTTC

clone size: many
D gene: -
J gene: TRBJ2-5
V gene: TRBV7-9
CDR3 protein: CASSPPKSGGETQYF
CDR3 DNA: TGTGCCAGCAGCCCACCCAAGTCGGGCGGAGAGACCCAGTACTTC

clone size: few
D gene: TRBD1
J gene: TRBJ2-1
V gene: TRBV19
CDR3 protein: CATTGGWYNEQFF
CDR3 DNA: TGTGCCACCACAGGGGGCTGGTACAATGAGCAGTTCTTC

clone size: many
D gene: -
J gene: TRBJ2-1
V gene: TRBV5-1
CDR3 protein: CASSLAWGSEQFF
CDR3 DNA: TGCGCCAGCAGCTTGGCCTGGGGGAGTGAGCAGTTCTTC

clone size: -
D gene: -
J gene: TRBJ2-7
V gene: TRBV7-9
CDR3 protein: CASSLAILSYEQYF
CDR3 DNA: TGTGCCAGCAGCTTAGCTATACTCTCCTACGAGCAGTACTTC

clone size: -
D gene: TRBD2
J gene: TRBJ2-7
V gene: TRBV5-1
CDR3 protein: CASSLGSGLHEQYF
CDR3 DNA: TGCGCCAGCAGCTTGGGTAGCGGGCTCCACGAGCAGTACTTC

clone size: few
D gene: TRBD2
J gene: TRBJ2-1
V gene: TRBV6-1
CDR3 protein: CASPLELIAGGPSYNEQFF
CDR3 DNA: TGTGCCAGCCCTCTCGAGCTAATAGCGGGAGGGCCTTCCTACAATGAGCAGTTCTTC

clone size: -
D gene: -
J gene: TRBJ2-5
V gene: TRBV6-2/TRBV6-3
CDR3 protein: CASSQGWAETQYF
CDR3 DNA: TGTGCCAGCAGTCAGGGTTGGGCAGAGACCCAGTACTTC

clone size: once
D gene: -
J gene: TRBJ2-1
V gene: TRBV7-6
CDR3 protein: CASSETMTNEQFF
CDR3 DNA: TGTGCCAGCAGCGAGACCATGACAAATGAGCAGTTCTTC

clone size: few
D gene: TRBD1
J gene: TRBJ2-2
V gene: TRBV5-5
CDR3 protein: CASSLATGGTGELFF
CDR3 DNA: TGTGCCAGCAGCCTAGCCACAGGGGGCACCGGGGAGCTGTTTTTT

clone size: -
D gene: -
J gene: TRBJ2-1
V gene: TRBV7-6
CDR3 protein: CASSPKGGDSYNEQFF
CDR3 DNA: TGTGCCAGCAGCCCCAAGGGGGGAGACTCCTACAATGAGCAGTTCTTC

clone size: -
D gene: -
J gene: TRBJ2-1
V gene: TRBV10-1
CDR3 protein: CASSEVDSGYNEQFF
CDR3 DNA: TGCGCCAGCAGTGAGGTCGACTCCGGCTACAATGAGCAGTTCTTC

clone size: many
D gene: TRBD1
J gene: TRBJ2-7
V gene: TRBV9
CDR3 protein: CASSVTGQLPYEQYF
CDR3 DNA: TGTGCCAGCAGCGTAACGGGACAGCTCCCCTACGAGCAGTACTTC

clone size: many
D gene: -
J gene: TRBJ2-6
V gene: TRBV29-1
CDR3 protein: CSADESGANVLTF
CDR3 DNA: TGCAGCGCCGACGAGTCTGGGGCCAACGTCCTGACTTTC

clone size: many
D gene: -
J gene: TRBJ2-1
V gene: TRBV6-2/TRBV6-3
CDR3 protein: CASSYPDNEQFF
CDR3 DNA: TGTGCCAGCAGTTACCCCGACAATGAGCAGTTCTTC

clone size: many
D gene: -
J gene: TRBJ2-3
V gene: TRBV14
CDR3 protein: CASSLGALQYF
CDR3 DNA: TGTGCCAGCAGCCTTGGAGCCCTGCAGTATTTT

clone size: -
D gene: -
J gene: TRBJ1-2
V gene: TRBV20-1
CDR3 protein: CSARVATYYGYTF
CDR3 DNA: TGCAGTGCTAGAGTCGCCACGTACTATGGCTACACCTTC

clone size: -
D gene: TRBD1
J gene: TRBJ2-3
V gene: TRBV4-2
CDR3 protein: CASSSRQGASTDTQYF
CDR3 DNA: TGTGCCAGCAGCTCTCGACAGGGGGCTAGCACAGATACGCAGTATTTT

clone size: -
D gene: -
J gene: TRBJ2-5
V gene: TRBV5-1
CDR3 protein: CASSPTASYQETQYF
CDR3 DNA: TGCGCCAGCAGCCCGACGGCTAGCTACCAAGAGACCCAGTACTTC

clone size: few
D gene: TRBD2
J gene: TRBJ2-2
V gene: TRBV29-1
CDR3 protein: CSVETPSGVNTGELFF
CDR3 DNA: TGCAGCGTTGAAACCCCTAGCGGGGTGAACACCGGGGAGCTGTTTTTT

clone size: -
D gene: TRBD2
J gene: TRBJ2-2
V gene: TRBV6-5
CDR3 protein: CASSYGGGRTGELFF
CDR3 DNA: TGTGCCAGCAGTTACGGGGGAGGGAGGACCGGGGAGCTGTTTTTT

clone size: many
D gene: TRBD1
J gene: TRBJ2-1
V gene: TRBV4-3
CDR3 protein: CATSRGQLLNEQFF
CDR3 DNA: TGCGCCACCTCGAGGGGACAGCTTCTCAATGAGCAGTTCTTC